The source of this TCR beta chain is a study of shared clonotypes between healthy human individuals. Study context: Plates per donor: three CD4 naive, three CD4 memory, two CD8 naive, one CD8 memory. General observations from the study: Compared with clonotypes that all four donors shared, non-shared clonotypes had lower generation probabilities.

As for this clone: As yet, its antigen is unknown. This CDR3 is also generated by other DNA sequences in the sample.

Trimming took off 9 bases at V and 8 bases at J, with 10 bases between the two ends. The length of the CDR3 is 10 residues. Germline V gene sequence: CDR1 LNHDA, CDR2 SQIVND (reference sequence). Some clones are missing from TCRdb's copy, which holds only in-frame ones; the method was immunoSEQ multiplex PCR. The sample gives about 2.1 million clones, 90% to 95% of which show up once; less than 2% is in the top ten. Naivety among CD8 cells was defined by CD45RO negativity and positive CCR7 selection, thereby excluding terminally differentiated effector memory CD45RA+ cells. The V and J genes are TRBV19 and TRBJ1-2; no firm D call. The TCR was taken from a man aged 18 to 30 in good health. Some clones in this sample may be carry-over from other donors' samples. Sequenced sample: naive CD8+ T cells from PBMCs. The CDR3 spells CASRGYGYTF. As DNA, the CDR3 is TGTGCCAGCCGAGGCTACGGCTACACCTTC.